This TCR beta chain was sequenced during a study of cytomegalovirus exposure and HLA in healthy donors. Study-level information: A prior study identified over 100 million unique TCR beta sequences from roughly 180 million T cells. Findings of the study overall: There were several of the most significant clusters that appeared linked to common viral pathogens in a later analysis. Cytomegalovirus association was listed for under 200 TCR beta chains.

Use of 60 Vbeta and 13 Jbeta primers characterized the PCR. Profiled with immunoSEQ multiplex PCR; TCRdb holds only in-frame clones, not every one. The sample holds fewer than 150,000 clones, less than 85% seen once. The CDR3 sequence is 13 residues long. Deletions cut 4 bases from V and 1 base from J, with 6 bases between. Per germline, CDR1 SGHDN and CDR2 FVKESK. Details on this clone: Its antigen remains unidentified.

Specimen: PBMCs. This TCR came from a man aged 40-49 years in good health and CMV-seronegative. This rearrangement joins TRBV14 to TRBJ2-3, with D tentatively TRBD2 (5 bases). The CDR3 here is CASSPGGTDTQYF. For the CDR3, the DNA is TGTGCCAGCAGCCCCGGGGGCACAGATACGCAGTATTTT.